This passage covers 10 T cell receptor beta chains from one sample sequenced in a study of blood T cell repertoires in COVID-19. The repertoire was sequenced with immunoSEQ multiplex PCR; TCRdb's copy has only in-frame clones and lacks some. The sample gives fewer than 350,000 clones, roughly 86% of which show up once; around 7.8% is in the top ten. The sample was peripheral blood. These receptors originate from a woman in her forties or fifties who had recovered from COVID-19.

V gene TRBV10-3 combines with J gene TRBJ2-7; D unclear. V was pared by 7 bases and J by 0 bases, with 13 bases between. The germline CDR1 and CDR2 sequences are ENHRY and SYGVKD. The length of the CDR3 is 14 residues. The CDR3 reads CAINEAGFSYEQYF. In nucleotides, the CDR3 is TGTGCCATCAACGAGGCCGGATTCTCCTACGAGCAGTACTTC.

The chain combines TRBV29-1 with TRBJ1-1; D remains unclear. The V end was cut by 0 bases, the J end by 4 bases, with 9 bases between. The germline V gene encodes CDR1 SQVTM and CDR2 ANQGSEA. The CDR3 spans 13 residues. The CDR3 protein is CSVEEGGGTEAFF. CDR3 sequence (DNA): TGCAGCGTTGAAGAGGGTGGAGGCACTGAAGCTTTCTTT.

The count of this clone is one. The chain has TRBV5-1 and TRBJ1-1; 7 nucleotides align to TRBD1. The J segment lost 2 bases and the V segment lost 3 bases, leaving 7 bases of the junction unmatched. The CDR3 loop spans 15 amino acids. Per the germline V gene, CDR1 is SGHRS and CDR2 is YFSETQ. CDR3 DNA: TGCGCCAGCAGCTCTTCGACAGGGAGTAACACTGAAGCTTTCTTT. Amino acids: CASSSSTGSNTEAFF.

J is TRBJ1-1 and V is TRBV6-5; 9 positions match TRBD1. The CDR3 extends over 14 amino acids. CDR1 MNHEY and CDR2 SVGAGI come from the germline V gene. The J segment lost 1 base and the V segment lost 6 bases, leaving 3 bases of the junction unmatched. CDR3 DNA sequence: TGTGCCAGCAGCAAGACAGGGGGGAACACTGAAGCTTTCTTT. Protein: CASSKTGGNTEAFF.

This clone was detected only a few times. The rearrangement links TRBV5-1 to TRBJ2-1; TRBD1 matches 9 bases. The germline V gene encodes CDR1 SGHRS and CDR2 YFSETQ. The V segment lost 5 bases and the J segment 8 bases; nucleotides outside the gene matches: 11. The CDR3 spans 15 residues. The CDR3: CASRIGTGHLDEQFF. CDR3 bases: TGCGCCAGCAGAATCGGGACAGGGCATTTAGATGAGCAGTTCTTC.

V and J are TRBV29-1 and TRBJ2-4, with D hard to call. CDR1 and CDR2 (germline): SQVTM, ANQGSEA. The V and J ends lost 4 bases and 9 bases respectively, with 10 bases between them. The CDR3 runs 11 residues. The CDR3 coding sequence is TGCAGCGTTGTGGCCGGGTTCATTCAGTACTTC. It encodes CSVVAGFIQYF.

V usage is TRBV28 and J usage is TRBJ2-7; 10 nucleotides line up with TRBD2. The J segment lost 5 bases and the V segment lost 4 bases, leaving 5 bases of the junction unmatched. This CDR3 contains 14 residues. Germline V gene sequence: CDR1 MDHEN, CDR2 SYDVKM. This CDR3 is CASSYFGTSDEQYF. CDR3 sequence (DNA): TGTGCCAGCAGTTATTTCGGGACTAGCGACGAGCAGTACTTC.

The chain recombines TRBV7-2 with TRBJ2-3; D is uncertain. This CDR3 comprises 14 residues. V was cut by 5 bases and J by 2 bases, with 11 bases left in between. The germline gives CDR1 SGHTA, CDR2 FQGNSA. CDR3 sequence reads: CASSPDKPTDTQYF. CDR3 sequence (DNA): TGTGCCAGCAGCCCAGACAAACCCACAGATACGCAGTATTTT.

The chain recombines TRBV30 with TRBJ1-6, with 7 bases matching TRBD1. There are 13 residues in the CDR3. Per germline, CDR1 GTSNPN and CDR2 SVGIG (reference sequence). The CDR3 DNA follows: TGTGCTCTGGATATAGGGGGCGATTCACCCCTCCACTTT. Its translation is CALDIGGDSPLHF.

This rearrangement joins TRBV5-8 to TRBJ2-5; tentatively, D is TRBD1 (6 bases). V lost 4 bases and J 6 bases, leaving 22 bases between the germline ends. Germline assignment: CDR1 SGHTS and CDR2 YDEGEE. The CDR3 consists of 16 residues. CDR3 region: CASSPPTGGSQKTQYF. The CDR3 DNA reads as TGTGCCAGCAGCCCGCCGACAGGCGGTTCTCAAAAGACCCAGTACTTC.